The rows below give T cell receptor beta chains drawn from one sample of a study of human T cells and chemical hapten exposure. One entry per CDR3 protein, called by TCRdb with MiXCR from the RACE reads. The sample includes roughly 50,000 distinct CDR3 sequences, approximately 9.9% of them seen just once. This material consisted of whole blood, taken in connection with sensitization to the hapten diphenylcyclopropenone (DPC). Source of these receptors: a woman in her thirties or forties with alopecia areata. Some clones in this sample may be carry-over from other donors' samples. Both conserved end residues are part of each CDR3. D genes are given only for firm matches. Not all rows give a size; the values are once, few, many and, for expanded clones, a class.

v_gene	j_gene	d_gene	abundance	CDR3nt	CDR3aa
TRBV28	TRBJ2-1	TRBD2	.	TGTGCCAGCAGTAGACTAGCGGGGGCCCGGGGCAATGAGCAGTTCTTC	CASSRLAGARGNEQFF
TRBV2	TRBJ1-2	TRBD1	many	TGTGCCAGCAGTGAACCGGGACAGGGTCTCACTAACTATGGCTACACCTTC	CASSEPGQGLTNYGYTF
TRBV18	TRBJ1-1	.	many	TGTGCCAGCTCACCAGAGTCCTCCCTCTCCGGCGCTGAAGCTTTCTTT	CASSPESSLSGAEAFF
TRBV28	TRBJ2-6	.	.	TGTGCCACCGCCACTGGGGCCAACGTCCTGACTTTC	CATATGANVLTF
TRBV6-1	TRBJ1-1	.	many	TGTGCCAGCAGTGAAGCGCACGGTTCCCCTGAAGCTTTCTTT	CASSEAHGSPEAFF
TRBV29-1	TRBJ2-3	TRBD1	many	TGCAGCGTCGCCCGGACAGGGATCACAGATACGCAGTATTTT	CSVARTGITDTQYF
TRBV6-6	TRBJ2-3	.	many	TGTGCCAGCAACAGGGGGGGGTCAGGAGATACGCAGTATTTT	CASNRGGSGDTQYF
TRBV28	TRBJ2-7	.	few	TGTGCCAGCACCAATGGCTACGAGCAGTACTTC	CASTNGYEQYF
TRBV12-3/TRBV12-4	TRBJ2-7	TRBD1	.	TGTGCCAGCAGTTTAGCCCCGAGACAGGGGGCCTACGAGCAGTACTTC	CASSLAPRQGAYEQYF
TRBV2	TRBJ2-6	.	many	TGTGCCAGCAGAGACGTAAGCTCTGGGGCCAACGTCCTGACTTTC	CASRDVSSGANVLTF
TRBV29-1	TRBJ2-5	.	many	TGCAGCGTTGGTTACGGCCAAGAGACCCAGTACTTC	CSVGYGQETQYF
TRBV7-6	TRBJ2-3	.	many	TGTGCCAGCAGCACGCGGACTGGGACAGATACGCAGTATTTT	CASSTRTGTDTQYF
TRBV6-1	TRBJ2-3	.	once	TGTGCCAGCAGATCCGTGGGCACAGATACGCAGTATTTT	CASRSVGTDTQYF
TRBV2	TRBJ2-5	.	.	TGTGCCCTGCAGGAACAAGAGACCCAGTACTTC	CALQEQETQYF
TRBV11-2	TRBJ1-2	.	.	TGTGCCAGCACTGCGGGGGGAGACTATGGCTACACCTTC	CASTAGGDYGYTF
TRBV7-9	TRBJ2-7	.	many	TGTGCCAGCAGCTTAGAATTGCCAGGCTACGAGCAGTACTTC	CASSLELPGYEQYF
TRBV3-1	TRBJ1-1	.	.	TGTGCCAGCAGCCAAGATCCCGGCAGTAACACTGAAGCTTTCTTT	CASSQDPGSNTEAFF
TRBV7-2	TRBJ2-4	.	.	TGTGCCAGCAGCTTAGATTCGACGGGGGGCCGGGCCAAAAACATTCAGTACTTC	CASSLDSTGGRAKNIQYF